A selection of T cell receptor beta chains follows, all from one sample in a study of response to subunit inactivated influenza vaccine. One entry per CDR3 protein, called by TCRdb with MiXCR from the RT-PCR reads. The table has 530,000 or so distinct CDR3 sequences, 12% seen once. The source material was PBMCs from blood, sampled on the day of vaccination. These receptor sequences come from a man between 50 and 59 years old who received an inactivated influenza vaccine. Each CDR3 is given with its conserved first and last residue. A D gene is named only where the DNA matches it firmly. The size field is filled for only some rows; it gives once, few, many or a size class.

cdr3_aa	cdr3_nt	v_call	j_call	clone_size	d_call
CASSPRSPGQGVVGEFF	TGTGCCAGCAGTCCTCGCTCTCCGGGACAGGGTGTAGTTGGGGAGTTCTTC	TRBV12-3/TRBV12-4	TRBJ2-1	-	TRBD1
CSASGWQGEEAFF	TGCAGTGCTAGTGGTTGGCAGGGTGAGGAAGCTTTCTTT	TRBV20-1	TRBJ1-1	many	-
CASSSGQRVYF	TGTGCCAGCAGCTCTGGACAGAGGGTGTACTTC	TRBV11-2	TRBJ2-4	-	-
CASSLGWQGAHEQYF	TGTGCCAGCAGTTTAGGTTGGCAGGGGGCCCACGAGCAGTACTTC	TRBV12-3/TRBV12-4	TRBJ2-7	-	TRBD1
CSVWGKTGTDTQYF	TGCAGCGTTTGGGGAAAGACAGGGACAGATACGCAGTATTTT	TRBV29-1	TRBJ2-3	few	TRBD1
CASSLVGRARNTEAFF	TGTGCCAGCAGCTTAGTGGGCAGGGCACGAAACACTGAAGCTTTCTTT	TRBV7-2	TRBJ1-1	few	-
CASSPIPGLAGGLSYEQYF	TGTGCCAGCAGTCCGATTCCGGGACTAGCGGGAGGTCTCTCCTACGAGCAGTACTTC	TRBV28	TRBJ2-7	-	TRBD2
CASSQEVRGNEQYF	TGTGCCAGCAGCCAAGAAGTGAGAGGGAACGAGCAGTACTTC	TRBV3-1	TRBJ2-7	few	-
CASSFGQGGKDSPLHF	TGCGCCAGCAGCTTCGGACAGGGAGGGAAGGATTCACCCCTCCACTTT	TRBV5-1	TRBJ1-6	-	TRBD1
CASSPSVLPTYEQYF	TGCGCCAGCAGCCCCTCTGTGTTGCCGACTTACGAGCAGTACTTC	TRBV5-1	TRBJ2-7	few	-
CASSGGGPTQYF	TGTGCCAGCAGTGGGGGTGGTCCGACGCAGTATTTT	TRBV27	TRBJ2-3	few	-
CAISGGGRAYEQYF	TGTGCCATCAGTGGGGGGGGACGAGCCTACGAGCAGTACTTC	TRBV10-3	TRBJ2-7	-	TRBD2
CAIRTGGIGELFF	TGTGCCATAAGGACAGGGGGCATCGGGGAGCTGTTTTTT	TRBV10-3	TRBJ2-2	few	TRBD1
CSARTHYEQYF	TGCAGTGCTAGGACTCACTACGAGCAGTACTTC	TRBV20-1	TRBJ2-7	many	-
CSARFPGHYTGELFF	TGCAGTGCTAGATTTCCAGGGCACTACACCGGGGAGCTGTTTTTT	TRBV20-1	TRBJ2-2	-	-
CASSLVPDRSYEQYF	TGTGCCAGCTCACTTGTCCCGGACAGGTCCTACGAGCAGTACTTC	TRBV18	TRBJ2-7	-	TRBD1
CATLLGRRNTGELFF	TGTGCCACACTTCTAGGACGCCGAAACACCGGGGAGCTGTTTTTT	TRBV12-3/TRBV12-4	TRBJ2-2	few	-
CSVDLGGGGTQYF	TGCAGCGTTGATTTGGGTGGGGGTGGGACCCAGTACTTC	TRBV29-1	TRBJ2-5	few	-
CASSFTENEKLFF	TGCGCCAGCAGCTTTACGGAGAATGAAAAACTGTTTTTT	TRBV5-1	TRBJ1-4	-	-
CASNPGLASYKQYF	TGTGCCAGCAATCCGGGACTTGCATCATACAAGCAGTACTTC	TRBV12-3/TRBV12-4	TRBJ2-7	-	-
CASSSGVSGANVLTF	TGCGCCAGCAGCTCGGGTGTCTCTGGGGCCAACGTCCTGACTTTC	TRBV5-1	TRBJ2-6	-	-